The subject of this entry is one T cell receptor beta chain. The antigen is not known. Documented time point: cycle 4 day 1 (C4D1), after less than 7 weeks of nivolumab. Following autologous stem cell transplantation, relapse occurred in every patient, and exposure to brentuximab vedotin varied. The V and J ends lost 2 bases and 5 bases respectively, with 18 bases between them. Germline lookup yields CDR1 LNHDA and CDR2 SQIVND (reference sequence). The CDR3 runs 16 residues. The sample originates from a study of PD-1 blockade in classical Hodgkin lymphoma. About the research overall: A 3 mg/kg intravenous dose of nivolumab was received by patients every 2 weeks.

Profiled with immunoSEQ multiplex PCR; TCRdb holds only in-frame clones, not every one. Of 20,000 or so clones in the sample, roughly 77% are singletons; the top ten hold 20% to 25%. Study-wide points: Diversity in CD4+ TCRs, unlike that measured in CD8+ TCRs, had risen significantly by C4D1. When set against healthy donors, newly diagnosed patients were reported to show lower baseline TCR diversity.

The clonotype was recovered from a human donor with classical Hodgkin lymphoma. The sample in question was peripheral blood mononuclear cells (PBMCs), obtained before the fourth cycle of nivolumab. The chain joins TRBV19 to TRBJ1-1; the D is unclear. The CDR3 spells CASSIWPVTRETEAFF. Here the CDR3 DNA reads TGTGCCAGTAGTATATGGCCCGTAACTCGGGAGACTGAAGCTTTCTTT.